This record looks at one T cell receptor beta chain sequence and its context. Its antigen is unidentified. These data are taken from a study of cytomegalovirus exposure and HLA in healthy donors. CDR3 length: 13 amino acids. The germline V and J ends were trimmed by 6 bases and 1 base, with 9 bases remaining between them. Per the germline V gene, CDR1 is MNHNS and CDR2 is SASEGT. The PCR ran on 60 Vbeta and 13 Jbeta primers. Method: immunoSEQ multiplex PCR; TCRdb's copy keeps in-frame clones and lacks some. The sample has around 120,000 clones; 81% are singletons. General study points: Specificity of a few CMV-associated chains for CMV antigens was verified in vitro. In a later analysis, specific HLA alleles were associated with 15,000 to 20,000 TCR beta sequences at a 0.05 false discovery rate.

The sequencing input was PBMCs. The receptor's source is a man between 18 and 35 years old in good health and CMV-seronegative. This chain links TRBV6-1 with TRBJ1-1; no clear D gene. CDR3 sequence (DNA): TGTGCCAGCAGCTACAGCCAGAACACTGAAGCTTTCTTT. Protein sequence: CASSYSQNTEAFF.